This T cell receptor (beta chain) was recorded in a study of cytomegalovirus exposure and HLA in healthy donors. Study conclusions and caveats: Reports indicate that TCR beta sequences accurately predicted the HLA-A and HLA-B alleles of most subjects.

The CDR3 sequence is 13 residues long. It was with 60 Vbeta and 13 Jbeta primers that the PCR ran. The protocol was immunoSEQ multiplex PCR, while the TCRdb copy is restricted to in-frame clones and leaves out a portion. The listing contains approximately 110,000 clones. Comment on this clone: Its antigen is unidentified.

The receptor comes from a man between 18 and 29 years old in good health and CMV-seronegative. Sequencing input: PBMCs. The chain recombines TRBV21-1 with TRBJ1-2; the DNA was not used to check the table's D call, TRBD1. TRBV21-1 corresponds to a pseudogene. The CDR3 DNA reads as TGTGCCAGCAGACCGGGACAGCTCTATGGCTACACCTTC. It translates to CASRPGQLYGYTF.